The 22 T cell receptor beta chains below were found in one sample sequenced in a study of breast tumors, draining lymph nodes, adjacent tissues (dated by TCRdb to about 2016). The library was produced with multiplex PCR. The run used an Illumina HiSeq 2000. Starting from the raw public reads, TCRdb applied fastp trimming at Q25, assembled clones with MiXCR and retained in-frame beta chains. Identical CDR3 protein sequences are pooled into one entry, listed with their most common genes and DNA. The sample table holds approximately 150,000 distinct CDR3 sequences, of which roughly 35% were seen once. The ten largest account for less than 4% of the sample. Lymph node samples came from the axillary draining lymph nodes of breast cancer patients. Sequencing was performed on axillary lymph node tissue. These receptors were collected from a female donor with breast cancer. Some clones in this sample may be carry-over from other donors' samples.

The CDR3 bases are TGTGCCAGCAGCGCGACTAGCGGGAGTGGGCGGTTCTTC. Translating it yields CASSATSGSGRFF. The gene calls are TRBV11-2 and TRBJ2-1; 12 nucleotides line up with TRBD2. In germline, CDR1 is SGHAT, CDR2 FQNNGV. With 5 bases clipped from V and 15 bases from J, the junction kept 8 bases outside the gene matches. This CDR3 is built from 13 residues.

This clonotype showed up many times. Germline and junction disagree at one end, which may indicate a read error. The V gene is TRBV7-7, the J gene TRBJ1-5; D not resolved. Per germline, CDR1 SSHAT and CDR2 FNYEAQ (reference sequence). There are 13 residues in the CDR3. The DNA of the CDR3 is TGTGCTAGCAGCTTAGGGATAGGACAGCCCCAGCATTTT. Its protein is CASSLGIGQPQHF. Supplemented by reference TRBV7-7 and TRBJ1-5, the full variable domain reads GAGVSQSPRYKVTKRGQDVTLRCDPISSHATLYWYQQALGQGPEFLTYFNYEAQPDKSGLPSDRFSAERPEGSISTLTIQRTEQRDSAMYRCASSLGIGQPQHFGDGTRLSIL.

This clonotype was counted ten times or more. CDR3 DNA sequence: TGCAGCGTTGAAGGGGTAGGGACTGAAGCTTTCTTT. It is translated as CSVEGVGTEAFF. The chain joins TRBV29-1 to TRBJ1-1; D is unclear. The CDR3 is made up of 12 amino acids. CDR1 SQVTM and CDR2 ANQGSEA come from the germline V gene. Trimming left V 1 base short and J 5 bases short, with 8 bases between.

For this clonotype: Without the conserved terminal phenylalanine or tryptophan, this CDR3 likely stems from a read error. The chain combines TRBV5-5 with TRBJ1-6, with D possibly being TRBD1 (5 bases). The CDR3 contains 14 residues. The germline V gene encodes CDR1 SGHKS and CDR2 YYEKEE (reference sequence). The DNA of the CDR3 is TGCGCCAGCAGCTTAGGGGATGCCAGCTCGCCCCTCCACCTT. Amino acid sequence: CASSLGDASSPLHL.

This chain uses TRBV6-4 with TRBJ2-3, with 13 positions matching TRBD2. Germline assignment: CDR1 MRHNA and CDR2 SNTAGT. V lost 9 bases and J lost 6; bases outside the gene matches: 3. CDR3 length: 13 amino acids. Here the CDR3 DNA reads TGTGCCAGACTAGCGGGGGGGGCCGATACGCAGTATTTT. Translated: CARLAGGADTQYF.

This clonotype showed up many times. The chain carries TRBV12-3 or TRBV12-4 and TRBJ2-7, with 8 bases fitting TRBD2. This CDR3 spans 14 amino acids. The V segment lost 5 bases and the J segment 7 bases; nucleotides outside the gene matches: 10. CDR3 sequence (DNA): TGTGCCAGCAGTGTGGGACGGGGGGGCCGGGAGCAGTACTTC. Translation gives CASSVGRGGREQYF.

Worth noting for this clonotype: A read error may be the cause here, since a much bigger clone is one base away. V gene TRBV6-5 combines with J gene TRBJ1-2; 10 bases line up with TRBD1. Germline V lookup: CDR1 MNHEY, CDR2 SVGAGI. The CDR3 has 16 residues. The DNA of the CDR3 is TGTGCCAGCAGTTCTACCCGGGACAGGGGAGGCTATGGCCACACCTTC. Protein sequence: CASSSTRDRGGYGHTF.

In its sample, this clonotype was seen a few times. The chain carries TRBV18 and TRBJ2-5, with 9 bases that match TRBD2. After removal of 5 bases from V and 1 base from J, the junction contained 8 bases not matched to a gene. Germline lookup yields CDR1 KGHSH and CDR2 LQKENI. CDR3 size: 16 residues. DNA for the CDR3: TGTGCCAGCTCATCCTTAGCGGGGGCCTCCCAAGAGACCCAGTACTTC. This gives the protein CASSSLAGASQETQYF.

A word on this clonotype: One end of the junction does not line up with germline, which may come from a read error. CDR3 protein: CSVDPGLTQSF. CDR3 DNA sequence: TGCAGCGTTGACCCGGGACTGACCCAGTCCTTC. The chain carries TRBV20-1 and TRBJ2-5, with TRBD2 as a possible D gene (6 bases). The CDR3 has 11 residues. Germline assignment: CDR1 DFQATT and CDR2 SNEGSKA (reference sequence).

This clonotype was counted ten times or more. The V call is TRBV19, the J call TRBJ1-2; D is undetermined. V was shortened by 4 bases and J by 6 bases, with 9 bases between the two germline ends. The length of the CDR3 is 12 residues. Germline loops: CDR1 LNHDA, CDR2 SQIVND (reference sequence). The chain's CDR3 is CASSSDVDGYTF. CDR3 coding DNA: TGTGCCAGTAGTAGCGATGTGGATGGCTACACCTTC.

This clonotype was seen repeatedly, ten times or more. The rearrangement joins TRBV5-1 to TRBJ2-7; TRBD2 aligns across 7 bases. Germline lookup yields CDR1 SGHRS and CDR2 YFSETQ. V lost 4 bases, J lost 4 bases, and 8 bases stayed unmatched. The CDR3 extends over 14 amino acids. The CDR3 sequence is CASSPTGGGYEQYF. The CDR3 DNA follows: TGCGCCAGCAGCCCAACGGGGGGAGGATACGAGCAGTACTTC.

Concerning this clonotype: A read error is possible here, since a much larger clone lies one base away. J is TRBJ2-5 and V is TRBV7-2; D unresolved. The length of the CDR3 is 18 residues. Per germline, CDR1 SGHTA and CDR2 FQGNSA. The V end lost 4 bases, the J end lost 4 bases, and 25 bases lay between the germline ends. DNA for the CDR3: TGTGCCAGCAGCTGCCAACCCCCGGTGACCCGAGGTGGAGAGACCCAGTACTTC. Its translation: CASSCQPPVTRGGETQYF.

The sample holds many counts of this clonotype. Possible read error: a much larger clone is one base away. This sequence joins TRBV20-1 and TRBJ2-3, with D unresolved. Germline CDR1 and CDR2: DFQATT and SNEGSKA (reference sequence). The CDR3 is made up of 12 amino acids. V was trimmed by 8 bases and J by 2 bases, leaving 11 bases between them. The chain's CDR3 is CSTYGATDTQYF. The DNA for the CDR3 is TGCAGTACTTATGGAGCCACAGATACGCAGTATTTT.

As to this clonotype: A much larger clone differs from this one at a single base, so this may be a read error. This chain joins TRBV13 and TRBJ2-5; 14 bases align to TRBD2. The V and J ends lost 5 bases and 2 bases, in that order; junction bases with no gene match: 7. The CDR3 consists of 17 residues. Germline V lookup: CDR1 PRHDT, CDR2 FYEKMQ (reference sequence). The CDR3 reads CASSERTSGRSQETQYF. DNA for the CDR3: TGTGCCAGCAGCGAGCGGACTAGCGGGAGGTCTCAAGAGACCCAGTACTTC.

As concerns this clonotype: A much more abundant neighbour one base away suggests this may be a read error. The V call is TRBV6-1, the J call TRBJ1-6; D gene ambiguous. Per germline, CDR1 MNHNS and CDR2 SASEGT. This CDR3 region has 15 residues. Trimming removed 5 bases from V and 6 bases from J, with 14 bases in between. The CDR3 nucleotides are TGTGCCAGCAGTTACCCGATGCGGGGTAATTCACCCCTCCACTTT. It codes for CASSYPMRGNSPLHF.

A word on this clonotype: This may be a read error, as it is one base from a much larger clone. The J gene is TRBJ1-5, the V gene TRBV6-1, with 9 positions matching TRBD1. The CDR3 has 15 residues. Germline V gene data show CDR1 as MNHNS and CDR2 as SASEGT. CDR3 loop: CASSQAGTGRQPQHF. In DNA form, the CDR3 reads TGTGCCAGCAGTCAAGCGGGGACAGGGCGCCAGCCCCAGCATTTT.

As DNA, the CDR3 is TGCGCCAGCAGCTCCGGGAACACCGGGGCCAACGTCCTGACTTTC. Protein: CASSSGNTGANVLTF. The genes are TRBV5-1 and TRBJ2-6, with D tentatively TRBD2 (5 bases). This CDR3 contains 15 residues. Germline values: CDR1 SGHRS, CDR2 YFSETQ. Trimming shortened V by 3 bases and J by 4 bases, and 11 bases separated the two germline ends.

This clonotype has a count of ten or more. The J gene is TRBJ2-2, the V gene TRBV3-1; possible D gene TRBD1, 6 bases. Germline CDR1 reads LGHDT; CDR2 reads YNNKEL (reference sequence). The CDR3 consists of 15 residues. The V end lost 4 bases, the J end lost 2 bases, and 11 bases lay between the germline ends. The CDR3 reads CASSRNRVNTGELFF. DNA of the CDR3: TGTGCCAGCAGCCGAAACAGGGTTAACACCGGGGAGCTGTTTTTT.

The V and J genes are TRBV6-6 and TRBJ1-1; TRBD1 might be the D (6 bases). The germline gives CDR1 MNHNY, CDR2 SVGAGI (reference sequence). The CDR3 length is 14 residues. Deletions cut 5 bases from V and 4 bases from J, with 14 bases between. The CDR3 region has the DNA TGTGCCAGCAGTCATGGGGGGGGGGCCACTGAAGCTTTCTTT. As protein: CASSHGGGATEAFF.

A word on this clonotype: It may be a read error: a sequence one base away is much more abundant. The chain combines TRBV18 with TRBJ1-2; D might be TRBD1 (6 bases). Looked up from germline, CDR1 is KGHSH and CDR2 is LQKENI. V was shortened by 5 bases and J by 4 bases, with 14 bases between the two germline ends. CDR3 length: 14 amino acids. In nucleotides, the CDR3 is TGTGCCAGCTCAAGGGGGGCAGAAGCCTATGGCTACACCTTC. This codes for CASSRGAEAYGYTF. Drawing the rest from reference TRBV18 and TRBJ1-2, the complete variable domain is NAGVMQNPRHLVRRRGQEARLRCSPMKGHSHVYWYRQLPEEGLKFMVYLQKENIIDESGMPKERFSAEFPKEGPSILRIQQVVRGDSAAYFCASSRGAEAYGYTFGSGTRLTVV.

The chain has TRBV20-1 and TRBJ2-3, with TRBD1 matching 7 bases. This CDR3 is 14 amino acids long. CDR1 and CDR2 from the germline V gene are DFQATT and SNEGSKA (reference sequence). V lost 6 bases, J lost 4 bases, and 10 bases stayed unmatched. CDR3: CSASPGTVPDTQYF. CDR3 DNA: TGCAGTGCGAGCCCAGGGACAGTTCCAGATACGCAGTATTTT.

This clonotype was counted ten times or more. The chain carries TRBV5-1 and TRBJ1-2, with no clear D. The CDR3 sequence is 13 residues long. Per germline, CDR1 SGHRS and CDR2 YFSETQ. Deletions cut 1 base from V and 6 bases from J, with 10 bases between. CDR3 loop: CASSLSRTNGYTF. The CDR3 region has the DNA TGCGCCAGCAGCTTGTCCCGAACCAATGGCTACACCTTC.